The 2 T cell receptor beta chains below all came from one sample that was sequenced in a study of human T cells and chemical hapten exposure. TCRdb itself ran the RACE reads through MiXCR, one entry per CDR3 protein. The repertoire holds about 97,000 distinct CDR3 sequences, with roughly a quarter as singletons. Time point of the sample: patch test 3, about 24 weeks after DPC sensitization. Treatment described: therapeutic diphenylcyclopropenone sensitization with weekly scalp DPC. The starting material was whole blood, obtained in connection with sensitization to the hapten diphenylcyclopropenone (DPC). These TCRs come from a man between 35 and 55 years old with alopecia areata. Some clones in this sample may be carry-over from other donors' samples.

CDR3 amino acids: CASSLGQNSNGYTF. The CDR3 DNA reads TGCGCCAGCAGCTTAGGTCAGAACTCCAATGGCTACACCTTC. This chain connects TRBV5-1 to TRBJ1-2, with D unresolved. Trimming stripped 2 bases from V and 6 bases from J, with 14 bases between. This CDR3 has 14 residues. Germline CDR1 and CDR2: SGHRS and YFSETQ.

This clonotype has more than one count but fewer than ten. The chain couples TRBV2 to TRBJ2-3, with TRBD2 matching over 11 bases. Germline CDR1 is SNHLY and CDR2 is FYNNEI. J lost 3 bases, V lost 6 bases, and 8 bases had no gene match. There are 16 residues in the CDR3. CDR3 sequence (DNA): TGTGCCAGCAGAGTGGGACTAGCGGCGAGTACAGATACGCAGTATTTT. It codes for CASRVGLAASTDTQYF.